The 32 T cell receptor beta chains below come from one sample, sequenced in a study of CD8 T cells in ankylosing spondylitis. A single record per CDR3 protein comes from TCRdb applying MiXCR to the 5' RACE reads. The sample carries hundreds of thousands of distinct CDR3 sequences, about 18% recorded once. Findings of the study overall: Eight or nine highly homologous variants formed a TCR beta motif that appeared characteristic of ankylosing spondylitis blood.

Their antigens remain unidentified. The sequenced sample consisted of blood, either unsorted or a sorted T cell fraction (not recorded which). The receptors derive from a male donor with ankylosing spondylitis.

The chain carries TRBV27 and TRBJ2-7; TRBD2 aligns across 10 bases. This CDR3 spans 14 amino acids. Germline V gene sequence: CDR1 MNHEY, CDR2 SMNVEV (reference sequence). J gave up 3 bases and V 5 bases, and 4 bases lay outside the gene matches. CDR3 nucleotide sequence: TGTGCCAGCAGTCGGGGACTAGCGTACTACGAGCAGTACTTC. Its protein is CASSRGLAYYEQYF.

This rearrangement joins TRBV6-5 to TRBJ2-1, with D possibly TRBD2 on 9 matching bases. The CDR3 runs 16 residues. Germline CDR1 is MNHEY and CDR2 is SVGAGI. The V end lost 2 bases, the J end lost 8 bases, and 19 bases lay between the germline ends. This CDR3 reads CASSYESSGTGDEQFF. The CDR3 bases are TGTGCCAGCAGTTACGAGTCTAGCGGGACAGGCGATGAGCAGTTCTTC.

Only a few counts were recorded for this clonotype. This chain joins TRBV2 and TRBJ2-5, with 7 nucleotides matching TRBD1. V dropped 3 bases and J dropped 1; count of bases not matched to a gene: 8. The CDR3 is 16 residues long. The V gene's germline CDR1 is SNHLY and CDR2 FYNNEI. In nucleotides, the CDR3 is TGTGCCAGCAGTGAGGGGGACAGCCGCGGCCAAGAGACCCAGTACTTC. It translates to CASSEGDSRGQETQYF.

This clonotype was seen a few times. Sequence at one end of the junction differs from germline and may be a read error. V and J are TRBV11-2 and TRBJ1-1; D unclear. The CDR3 has 13 residues. The germline gives CDR1 SGHAT, CDR2 FQNNGV. The CDR3, as DNA: TGTGCCAGCAGCTTAGCACTGAACACTGAAGCTTACTTT. Encoded protein: CASSLALNTEAYF.

This clonotype has a handful of counts. The chain carries TRBV2 and TRBJ2-1; D gene uncertain. V lost 2 bases to trimming and J lost 0 bases, with 8 bases between them. Germline V CDR1 and CDR2: SNHLY, FYNNEI. The CDR3 contains 15 residues. The CDR3 bases are TGTGCCAGCAGTGAATTGGATCTCTCCTACAATGAGCAGTTCTTC. Translating gives CASSELDLSYNEQFF.

The rearrangement uses TRBV4-2 and TRBJ2-7, with TRBD2 matching over 10 bases. CDR3 length: 15 residues. Germline lookup yields CDR1 LGHNA and CDR2 YNFKEQ. The J segment lost 2 bases and the V segment lost 4 bases, leaving 5 bases of the junction unmatched. The CDR3 coding sequence is TGTGCCAGCAGCCGCGGACTAGCGGAGGCCTACGAGCAGTACTTC. It is translated as CASSRGLAEAYEQYF.

This clonotype came up many times. The CDR3: CASSLMTGGLETQYF. In DNA, the CDR3 is TGTGCCAGCAGTCTGATGACAGGGGGTCTAGAGACCCAGTACTTC. The chain uses TRBV12-3 or TRBV12-4 and TRBJ2-5, with 9 bases identical to TRBD1. The length of the CDR3 is 15 residues. J gave up 4 bases and V 5 bases, and 8 bases lay outside the gene matches.

The V and J genes are TRBV2 and TRBJ1-1, with D possibly matching TRBD1 (6 bases). Germline CDR1 SNHLY, CDR2 FYNNEI. Trimming removed 6 bases at V and 8 bases at J, with 13 bases between. There are 12 residues in the CDR3. The CDR3 coding sequence is TGTGCCAGCAGGGAGGGACAACTCGAAGCTTTCTTT. Its translation is CASREGQLEAFF.

V and J are TRBV6-1 and TRBJ2-1; no clear D. The ends were cut back, 9 bases at V and 7 bases at J, with 16 bases in the middle. The CDR3 sequence is 13 residues long. The germline CDR1 and CDR2 sequences are MNHNS and SASEGT. In nucleotides, the CDR3 is TGTGCCAGTGGCCCAAAGGTGGGGAATGAGCAGTTCTTC. It codes for CASGPKVGNEQFF.

The sample holds a few counts of this clonotype. The rearrangement uses TRBV19 and TRBJ2-1; 8 nucleotides match TRBD1. Per the germline V gene, CDR1 is LNHDA and CDR2 is SQIVND (reference sequence). J gave up 3 bases and V 6 bases, and 7 bases lay outside the gene matches. The CDR3 is 15 amino acids. CDR3 region: CASSIPGQVYNEQFF. In nucleotides, the CDR3 is TGTGCCAGTAGCATCCCGGGACAGGTCTACAATGAGCAGTTCTTC.

This clonotype was counted only a few times. The chain employs TRBV2 and TRBJ2-7; D unclear. CDR3 length: 13 residues. CDR1 and CDR2 (germline): SNHLY, FYNNEI. V was clipped by 7 bases and J by 0 bases, with 10 bases between them. This CDR3 is CASNPQSSYEQYF. CDR3 coding DNA: TGTGCCAGCAACCCACAGAGCTCCTACGAGCAGTACTTC.

A few counts support this clonotype. The chain carries TRBV9 and TRBJ1-3, with D tentatively TRBD1 (6 bases). CDR1 SGDLS and CDR2 YYNGEE come from the germline V gene. The V and J ends lost 1 base and 4 bases respectively, with 12 bases between them. The CDR3 runs to 15 residues. CDR3 sequence: CASSVRQVAGNTIYF. CDR3 in DNA: TGTGCCAGCAGCGTACGACAGGTCGCAGGAAACACCATATATTTT. The entire variable domain, with the rest obtained from reference TRBV9 and TRBJ1-3, is as follows: DSGVTQTPKHLITATGQRVTLRCSPRSGDLSVYWYQQSLDQGLQFLIQYYNGEERAKGNILERFSAQQFPDLHSELNLSSLELGDSALYFCASSVRQVAGNTIYFGEGSWLTVV.

This clonotype was seen a few times. DNA for the CDR3: TGCAGTGCCCAGGGGCAGCCCGTGAACACTGAAGCTTTCTTT. Translated: CSAQGQPVNTEAFF. This chain joins TRBV20-1 and TRBJ1-1, with D tentatively TRBD1 (6 bases). There are 14 residues in the CDR3. Deletions cut 6 bases from V and 0 bases from J, with 14 bases between. The germline V gene encodes CDR1 DFQATT and CDR2 SNEGSKA (reference sequence).

This clonotype was observed a handful of times. The J gene is TRBJ2-7, the V gene TRBV6-1, with D uncertain. V lost 1 base to trimming and J lost 3 bases, with 19 bases between them. CDR3 length equals 17 residues. Germline assignment: CDR1 MNHNS and CDR2 SASEGT. CDR3 coding DNA: TGTGCCAGCAGTGAAGAAGGTGGTACAGCCCCGTTCTACGAGCAGTACTTC. This encodes CASSEEGGTAPFYEQYF.

The chain joins TRBV12-3 or TRBV12-4 to TRBJ1-5; TRBD1 matches 7 bases. Trimming at V came to 5 bases and at J to 2 bases, leaving 6 bases not matched to a gene. The length of the CDR3 is 15 residues. The CDR3 coding sequence is TGTGCCAGCAGTGCCGGGACAGTTGGCAATCAGCCCCAGCATTTT. It is translated as CASSAGTVGNQPQHF.

The genes are TRBV29-1 and TRBJ2-1, with D possibly TRBD2 on 5 matching bases. CDR3 length: 12 residues. CDR1 is SQVTM, CDR2 ANQGSEA, per germline. CDR3 nucleotides: TGCGGATCGTCCGGACTCTACAATGAGCAGTTCTTC. This translates into CGSSGLYNEQFF.

In its sample, this clonotype was seen a few times. This chain connects TRBV25-1 to TRBJ1-6, with 7 bases aligning to TRBD1. J gave up 10 bases and V 1 base, and 10 bases lay outside the gene matches. CDR3 length: 16 amino acids. The germline V gene has CDR1 MGHDK and CDR2 SYGVNS. The CDR3 DNA reads TGTGCCAGCAGTGAATGGGGGGACAGCTATGGCTCACCCCTCCACTTT. This gives the protein CASSEWGDSYGSPLHF. The full variable domain, with the rest looked up from reference TRBV25-1 and TRBJ1-6, is EADIYQTPRYLVIGTGKKITLECSQTMGHDKMYWYQQDPGMELHLIHYSYGVNSTEKGDLSSESTVSRIRTEHFPLTLESARPSHTSQYLCASSEWGDSYGSPLHFGNGTRLTVT.

This clonotype was seen ten or more times. The DNA of the CDR3 is TGCGCCAGCAGCTCTGGGGCCCCCGGGGAGCTGTTTTTT. Residues: CASSSGAPGELFF. The chain has TRBV5-1 and TRBJ2-2, with D possibly TRBD1 on 5 matching bases. The V gene lost 3 bases and the J gene lost 6 bases, with 9 bases spanning the gap. Germline CDR1 and CDR2: SGHRS and YFSETQ. The CDR3 runs to 13 residues.

This rearrangement joins TRBV20-1 to TRBJ2-1; 7 nucleotides line up with TRBD2. CDR1 is DFQATT, CDR2 SNEGSKA, per germline (reference sequence). CDR3 length: 17 residues. V dropped 2 bases and J dropped 0; count of bases not matched to a gene: 10. DNA for the CDR3: TGCAGTGCTAGACCGCCTACTAGCGAGCTCTCCTACAATGAGCAGTTCTTC. Translation gives CSARPPTSELSYNEQFF.

This chain links TRBV29-1 with TRBJ2-3, with D perhaps being TRBD1 or TRBD2 (5 bases each). The CDR3 totals 15 residues. Germline-derived CDR1 and CDR2 are SQVTM and ANQGSEA. V was shortened by 2 bases and J by 0 bases, with 12 bases between the two germline ends. CDR3 amino acids: CSVEMGESSTDTQYF. CDR3 DNA sequence: TGCAGCGTTGAAATGGGGGAATCTAGCACAGATACGCAGTATTTT.

The chain employs TRBV7-9 and TRBJ2-7; the D gene is possibly TRBD1 (5 bases). Germline V lookup: CDR1 SEHNR, CDR2 FQNEAQ (reference sequence). The CDR3 loop spans 15 amino acids. The V and J ends lost 5 bases and 4 bases respectively, with 18 bases between them. CDR3 DNA sequence: TGTGCCAGCAGCCCAGGGATGGGGTTGAGGTACGAGCAGTACTTC. Its translation: CASSPGMGLRYEQYF.

This clonotype has only a few counts. This chain uses TRBV11-2 with TRBJ2-1; 11 nucleotides agree with TRBD2. Germline assignment: CDR1 SGHAT and CDR2 FQNNGV. The V segment lost 6 bases and the J segment 4 bases; nucleotides outside the gene matches: 2. The CDR3 sequence is 14 residues long. CDR3 loop: CASRPSGGYNEQFF. The DNA for the CDR3 is TGTGCCAGCAGACCTAGCGGGGGGTACAATGAGCAGTTCTTC.

This clonotype appeared a few times. The chain links TRBV7-9 to TRBJ2-1; TRBD1 aligns across 10 bases. This CDR3 contains 14 residues. In germline, CDR1 is SEHNR, CDR2 FQNEAQ (reference sequence). Trimming cost V 6 bases and J 9 bases; bases outside gene matches: 8. The CDR3 here is CASRPGTGDVEQFF. In DNA, the CDR3 is TGTGCCAGCAGGCCCGGGACAGGGGACGTTGAGCAGTTCTTC. Based on the CDR3 plus reference TRBV7-9 and TRBJ2-1, the full variable domain is DTGVSQNPRHKITKRGQNVTFRCDPISEHNRLYWYRQTLGQGPEFLTYFQNEAQLEKSRLLSDRFSAERPKGSFSTLEIQRTEQGDSAMYLCASRPGTGDVEQFFGPGTRLTVL.

V gene TRBV9 combines with J gene TRBJ2-7; maybe TRBD2 (6 bases). CDR3 length: 14 amino acids. V shed 4 bases and J shed 4 bases, with 15 bases lying between them. Germline-derived CDR1 and CDR2 are SGDLS and YYNGEE. The CDR3 here is CASSPRSGEYEQYF. CDR3 coding DNA: TGTGCCAGCAGCCCCCGATCGGGGGAGTACGAGCAGTACTTC.

V is TRBV27 and J is TRBJ2-3; TRBD2 matches 8 bases. Per germline, CDR1 MNHEY and CDR2 SMNVEV (reference sequence). The CDR3 has 14 residues. With 2 bases clipped from V and 5 bases from J, the junction kept 3 bases outside the gene matches. The CDR3, as DNA: TGTGCCAGCAGTTTAGTGGCGGGAGGAGATACGCAGTATTTT. Translating it yields CASSLVAGGDTQYF.

The chain carries TRBV7-9 and TRBJ2-7; maybe TRBD1 (8 bases). V gave up 4 bases and J gave up 3 bases, with 16 bases separating them. This CDR3 contains 15 residues. The germline CDR1 and CDR2 sequences are SEHNR and FQNEAQ (reference sequence). CDR3 nucleotide sequence: TGTGCCAGCAGCTCGACAGGGGAGGGAGGCTACGAGCAGTACTTC. It encodes CASSSTGEGGYEQYF. Using reference TRBV7-9 and TRBJ2-7 for the parts outside the CDR3, the full variable domain is DTGVSQNPRHKITKRGQNVTFRCDPISEHNRLYWYRQTLGQGPEFLTYFQNEAQLEKSRLLSDRFSAERPKGSFSTLEIQRTEQGDSAMYLCASSSTGEGGYEQYFGPGTRLTVT.

In this sample, this clonotype turned up a few times. V usage is TRBV4-1 and J usage is TRBJ2-3; possible D gene TRBD1, 6 bases. V lost 1 base, J lost 4 bases, and 9 bases lay in between. The CDR3 is made up of 14 amino acids. The germline V gene has CDR1 MGHRA and CDR2 YSYEKL. The CDR3: CASSQVAGADTQYF. Here the CDR3 DNA reads TGCGCCAGCAGCCAAGTCGCAGGGGCAGATACGCAGTATTTT.

This clonotype came up a few times. The J gene is TRBJ2-1, the V gene TRBV14; 7 bases line up with TRBD2. The CDR3 consists of 13 residues. Germline V gives CDR1 SGHDN, CDR2 FVKESK. With 0 bases clipped from V and 12 bases from J, the junction kept 5 bases outside the gene matches. The DNA of the CDR3 is TGTGCCAGCAGCCAAGACCGTACTAGCGCGCAGTTCTTC. Protein sequence: CASSQDRTSAQFF.

The genes are TRBV5-1 and TRBJ2-7; possibly TRBD2 for D (6 bases). Trimming removed 5 bases at V and 5 bases at J, with 26 bases between. This CDR3 spans 17 amino acids. Germline V gene sequence: CDR1 SGHRS, CDR2 YFSETQ. The CDR3 spells CASSPAPAGPFGDEQYF. CDR3 nucleotides: TGCGCCAGCAGTCCAGCTCCAGCGGGCCCCTTCGGGGACGAGCAGTACTTC.

V usage is TRBV27 and J usage is TRBJ2-2; a weak D match, TRBD1 (6 bases). Trimming stripped 5 bases from V and 2 bases from J, with 9 bases between. The CDR3 has 14 residues. Germline values: CDR1 MNHEY, CDR2 SMNVEV (reference sequence). The CDR3 DNA reads TGTGCCAGCAGTACGGGACAAAACACCGGGGAGCTGTTTTTT. This translates into CASSTGQNTGELFF.

V is TRBV7-2 and J is TRBJ2-7, with D possibly called TRBD1 or TRBD2 (5 bases each). This CDR3 region has 12 residues. Germline CDR1 is SGHTA and CDR2 is FQGNSA. Trimming pared 5 bases from V and 6 bases from J, leaving 11 bases between. CDR3 loop: CASSLQGPEQYF. As DNA, the CDR3 is TGTGCCAGCAGCCTGCAGGGACCCGAGCAGTACTTC.

The gene calls are TRBV7-6 and TRBJ2-1; 7 nucleotides align to TRBD2. V lost 1 base to trimming and J lost 7 bases; unmatched junction nucleotides: 10. The CDR3 has 16 residues. Germline CDR1 and CDR2: SGHVS and FNYEAQ. The DNA of the CDR3 is TGTGCCAGCAGCTTAGAACTTGCGGGGGATAGAAATGAGCAGTTCTTC. Translating it yields CASSLELAGDRNEQFF.